Below are 14 T cell receptor beta chains sequenced from a single sample in a study of PD-L1 blockade in urothelial cancer. Data came from immunoSEQ multiplex PCR; TCRdb stores just in-frame clones and leaves some out. The sample holds about 110,000 clones; over 75% are singletons and the top ten take 2% to 2.5%. The source was PBMCs, collected around atezolizumab (anti-PD-L1) treatment. These receptors were taken from a man aged 45 to 65 with urothelial cancer.

CDR3 loop: CASSASGTGSRNSNQPQHF. Written as DNA, the CDR3 is TGTGCCAGTAGTGCCTCCGGGACAGGGTCTCGCAATAGCAATCAGCCCCAGCATTTT. V usage is TRBV19 and J usage is TRBJ1-5, with 9 bases matching TRBD1. Germline V gene data show CDR1 as LNHDA and CDR2 as SQIVND (reference sequence). This CDR3 has 19 residues. J gave up 0 bases and V 5 bases, and 14 bases lay outside the gene matches. The full variable domain, with the rest looked up from reference TRBV19 and TRBJ1-5, is DGGITQSPKYLFRKEGQNVTLSCEQNLNHDAMYWYRQDPGQGLRLIYYSQIVNDFQKGDIAEGYSVSREKKESFPLTVTSAQKNPTAFYLCASSASGTGSRNSNQPQHFGDGTRLSIL.

V and J are TRBV7-9 and TRBJ1-6; maybe TRBD1 (6 bases). From germline, CDR1 is SEHNR and CDR2 FQNEAQ (reference sequence). The CDR3 has 16 residues. The ends were cut back, 5 bases at V and 10 bases at J, with 21 bases in the middle. CDR3 sequence reads: CASSPSTTGKVSPLHF. CDR3 DNA: TGTGCCAGCAGCCCTTCGACCACAGGGAAAGTGTCACCCCTCCACTTT.

The J gene is TRBJ2-2, the V gene TRBV4-1; 8 positions match TRBD2. Germline CDR1 MGHRA, CDR2 YSYEKL. V lost 5 bases to trimming and J lost 1 base; unmatched junction nucleotides: 6. The CDR3 runs 16 residues. CDR3 sequence (DNA): TGCGCCAGCAGCTCACCTCGGGAGGGGAACACCGGGGAGCTGTTTTTT. It yields the protein CASSSPREGNTGELFF.

The chain employs TRBV28 and TRBJ2-1; 8 positions agree with TRBD1. J lost 1 base, V lost 3 bases, and 2 bases had no gene match. Germline V gene sequence: CDR1 MDHEN, CDR2 SYDVKM. The CDR3 totals 15 residues. The CDR3, as DNA: TGTGCCAGCAGTTTTACAGGGGGGTCCTACAATGAGCAGTTCTTC. This gives the protein CASSFTGGSYNEQFF.

V usage is TRBV2 and J usage is TRBJ1-2; D gene unclear. The CDR3 totals 10 residues. The germline gives CDR1 SNHLY, CDR2 FYNNEI. V was shortened by 3 bases and J by 7 bases, with 3 bases between the two germline ends. The CDR3 DNA reads TGTGCCAGCAGTGACCTTGGCTACACCTTC. Translated: CASSDLGYTF.

The chain recombines TRBV30 with TRBJ2-5; D possibly corresponds to TRBD2 (5 bases). With 2 bases removed from V and 4 bases from J, the gap between germline ends came to 14 bases. CDR1 and CDR2 (germline): GTSNPN, SVGIG (reference sequence). The CDR3 loop spans 14 amino acids. The CDR3 reads CAWSRPPAGETQYF. In nucleotides, the CDR3 is TGTGCCTGGAGTCGCCCCCCGGCGGGAGAGACCCAGTACTTC.

The CDR3 protein is CASSLTRTGGKETQYF. In DNA, the CDR3 is TGTGCCAGCAGTCTTACCCGGACAGGGGGCAAGGAGACCCAGTACTTC. The genes are TRBV27 and TRBJ2-5, with 11 bases lining up with TRBD1. The germline gives CDR1 MNHEY, CDR2 SMNVEV (reference sequence). Trimming took 5 bases from V and 5 from J; bases not matched to a gene: 10. The CDR3 totals 16 residues.

This chain joins TRBV6-5 and TRBJ2-2, with TRBD1 matching over 8 bases. CDR3 length equals 13 residues. Trimming took 6 bases from V and 7 from J; bases not matched to a gene: 4. CDR1 MNHEY and CDR2 SVGAGI come from the germline V gene. This CDR3 is CASRGRGRGELFF. The CDR3, as DNA: TGTGCCAGCAGGGGCAGGGGGCGCGGGGAGCTGTTTTTT.

The gene calls are TRBV11-1 and TRBJ1-2; TRBD1 is a possible D gene (5 bases). The V and J ends lost 1 base and 3 bases respectively, with 12 bases between them. Germline V gene data show CDR1 as SGHAT and CDR2 as FQDESV (reference sequence). CDR3 length: 15 amino acids. CDR3 DNA sequence: TGTGCCAGCAGCTTAGACCTCTCGGGGGACTATGGCTACACCTTC. Translated, it gives CASSLDLSGDYGYTF.

V usage is TRBV5-1 and J usage is TRBJ2-3, with 9 bases matching TRBD2. The CDR3 is 16 residues long. J lost 2 bases, V lost 0 bases, and 4 bases had no gene match. The V gene's germline CDR1 is SGHRS and CDR2 YFSETQ. CDR3: CASSLGSGRPTDTQYF. CDR3 DNA: TGCGCCAGCAGCTTGGGGAGCGGGAGGCCCACAGATACGCAGTATTTT.

J is TRBJ2-7 and V is TRBV19, with TRBD2 matching over 8 bases. With V trimmed by 3 bases and J by 0 bases, 4 bases remained unmatched. The CDR3 contains 15 residues. CDR1 LNHDA and CDR2 SQIVND come from the germline V gene (reference sequence). The DNA of the CDR3 is TGTGCCAGTAGTATGGATGGGACTAGCTCCTACGAGCAGTACTTC. Translation: CASSMDGTSSYEQYF.

This clone was counted many times. V usage is TRBV19 and J usage is TRBJ2-2; D may be TRBD2 (6 bases). CDR1 is LNHDA, CDR2 SQIVND, per germline (reference sequence). The CDR3 sequence is 15 residues long. V was cut by 7 bases and J by 4 bases, with 16 bases left in between. CDR3 sequence: CASTLVSGGTGELFF. DNA for the CDR3: TGTGCCAGTACCCTAGTATCCGGGGGCACCGGGGAGCTGTTTTTT.

V and J are TRBV27 and TRBJ2-7; 11 bases match TRBD2. J lost 0 bases, V lost 3 bases, and 4 bases had no gene match. The germline V gene has CDR1 MNHEY and CDR2 SMNVEV (reference sequence). The CDR3 totals 16 residues. The CDR3 DNA reads TGTGCCAGCAGTTTGAGACTAGCGGGACGCTCCTACGAGCAGTACTTC. Translation gives CASSLRLAGRSYEQYF.

The gene calls are TRBV7-2 and TRBJ2-2; 12 bases are a match to TRBD2. The germline V gene encodes CDR1 SGHTA and CDR2 FQGNSA. V was clipped by 5 bases and J by 7 bases; unmatched bases: 14. CDR3 length: 18 residues. The CDR3 bases are TGTGCCAGCAGCCTCACGGGACTAGCGGGCCTTGGCGGCGGGGAGCTGTTTTTT. Its translation: CASSLTGLAGLGGGELFF.